The clone carrying this TCR beta chain was observed many times. Its antigen remains unidentified. The library put unique molecular identifiers onto individual cDNA molecules. Using its own MiXCR run on the RACE reads, TCRdb lists one record per CDR3 protein. The table records 44,000 or so distinct CDR3 sequences, about 3.7% of them present only once. This CDR3 region has 15 residues. CDR1 MDHEN and CDR2 SYDVKM come from the germline V gene. The trim removed 3 bases at V and 8 bases at J, leaving 9 bases unmatched. The data derive from a study of human T cells and chemical hapten exposure. Study results and caveats: Sensitizing to DPC left TCRs with a frequency above 1 in 1000 unaltered.

Time point noted: healthy volunteer bleed at 6 weeks. It was from unfractionated whole blood that total RNA was extracted. The sequencing sample was made of whole blood. The chain carries TRBV28 and TRBJ2-1, with 8 positions matching TRBD1. This TCR was sampled from a human donor in good health. Some clones in this sample may be carry-over from other donors' samples. The CDR3 here is CASSLQTGVFDEQFF. The CDR3 bases are TGTGCCAGCAGTTTGCAGACAGGGGTTTTCGATGAGCAGTTCTTC.